This T cell receptor (beta chain) is from a study of T cell repertoires in cytomegalovirus infection. TCRdb fed the reads into MiXCR, producing one record per CDR3 protein. This sample has some 900,000 distinct CDR3 sequences, with approximately 29% found just once. The table lists this clonotype with a few counts. The target antigen is unknown. The source is a human donor in good health (CMV status not recorded). Some clones in this sample may be carry-over from other donors' samples. This material consisted of cultured CD8+ T cells from PBMCs, taken from culture after CMV antigen stimulation.

DNA for the CDR3: TGCGCCAGCAGCTTGGCAGAGGGGAGCTCCTATAATTCACCCCTCCACTTT. Protein product: CASSLAEGSSYNSPLHF. V is TRBV5-1 and J is TRBJ1-6, with D perhaps TRBD1 (5 bases). Trimming left V 0 bases short and J 0 bases short, with 10 bases between. From germline, CDR1 is SGHRS and CDR2 YFSETQ. The CDR3 consists of 17 residues.